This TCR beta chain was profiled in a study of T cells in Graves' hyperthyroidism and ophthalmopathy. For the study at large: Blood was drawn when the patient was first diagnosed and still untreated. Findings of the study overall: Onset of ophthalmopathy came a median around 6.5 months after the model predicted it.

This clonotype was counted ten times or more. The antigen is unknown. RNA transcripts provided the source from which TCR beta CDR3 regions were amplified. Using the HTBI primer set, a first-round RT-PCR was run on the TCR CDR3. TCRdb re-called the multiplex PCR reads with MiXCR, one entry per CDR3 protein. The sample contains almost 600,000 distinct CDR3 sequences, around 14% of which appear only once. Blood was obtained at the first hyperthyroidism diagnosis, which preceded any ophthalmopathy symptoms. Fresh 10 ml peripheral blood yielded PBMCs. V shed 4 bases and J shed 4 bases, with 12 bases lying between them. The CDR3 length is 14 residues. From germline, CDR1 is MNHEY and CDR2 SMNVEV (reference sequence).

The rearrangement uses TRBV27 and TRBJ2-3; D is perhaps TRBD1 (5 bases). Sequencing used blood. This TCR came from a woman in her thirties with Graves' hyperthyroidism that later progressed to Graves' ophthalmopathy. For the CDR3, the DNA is TGTGCCAGCAGTTCCGGTGTAGGGGCAGATACGCAGTATTTT. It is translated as CASSSGVGADTQYF.